The 15 T cell receptor beta chains below all came from one sample that was sequenced in a study of CD8 T cells in Susac syndrome. Random hexamers served to reverse transcribe roughly 0.5 to 1 ug RNA. TCRdb re-called the immunoSEQ multiplex PCR reads with MiXCR, one entry per CDR3 protein. The sample has 84,000 or so distinct CDR3 sequences; 95% to 96% are singletons. Sequencing was performed on CD8+ T cells from PBMCs. These TCRs come from a human donor with Susac syndrome.

The CDR3 coding sequence is TGCAGTGCTAGAGGGAGGACATTGGGAGAAAAACTGTTTTTT. This sequence encodes CSARGRTLGEKLFF. V gene TRBV20-1 combines with J gene TRBJ1-4; possible D gene TRBD1, 5 bases. Germline V gene data show CDR1 as DFQATT and CDR2 as SNEGSKA (reference sequence). The CDR3 covers 14 residues. Trimming took off 1 base at V and 8 bases at J, with 14 bases between the two ends.

Here the CDR3 reads CASSPDLGEKLFF. The CDR3 DNA sequence: TGTGCCAGCAGTCCCGATTTGGGAGAAAAACTGTTTTTT. The chain joins TRBV6-5 to TRBJ1-4; D not resolved. The CDR3 runs to 13 residues. V lost 5 bases and J 8 bases, leaving 12 bases between the germline ends. Germline lookup yields CDR1 MNHEY and CDR2 SVGAGI.

The V gene is TRBV7-9, the J gene TRBJ2-5; perhaps TRBD2 as D (5 bases). The V end was cut by 4 bases, the J end by 5 bases, with 11 bases between. The V gene's germline CDR1 is SEHNR and CDR2 FQNEAQ (reference sequence). The length of the CDR3 is 13 residues. The CDR3 DNA follows: TGTGCCAGCAGCTGGCCGCCGGGGGAGACCCAGTACTTC. It yields the protein CASSWPPGETQYF.

In this sample, this clonotype turned up once. The V and J genes are TRBV20-1 and TRBJ1-2; maybe TRBD1 (5 bases). Trimming removed 4 bases from V and 10 bases from J, with 13 bases in between. The CDR3 runs to 11 residues. Per the germline V gene, CDR1 is DFQATT and CDR2 is SNEGSKA (reference sequence). CDR3 amino acids: CSATTTAFYTF. CDR3 coding DNA: TGCAGTGCTACCACGACAGCCTTCTACACCTTC.

The gene calls are TRBV28 and TRBJ2-1; D gene uncertain. The CDR3 is made up of 12 amino acids. With 6 bases removed from V and 8 bases from J, the gap between germline ends came to 11 bases. Germline CDR1 and CDR2: MDHEN and SYDVKM. As DNA, the CDR3 is TGTGCCAGCAGCACAAATTGCTATGAGCAGTTCTTC. The encoded protein is CASSTNCYEQFF.

The rearrangement joins TRBV20-1 to TRBJ2-1, with 13 bases that match TRBD2. The CDR3 contains 15 residues. In germline, CDR1 is DFQATT, CDR2 SNEGSKA (reference sequence). Trimming took 1 base from V and 4 from J; bases not matched to a gene: 1. The DNA for the CDR3 is TGCAGTGCTAGAGCGGGACTAGCGGGATACAATGAGCAGTTCTTC. Its protein product is CSARAGLAGYNEQFF.

The chain recombines TRBV6-5 with TRBJ2-1; unclear D gene. The V end was cut by 6 bases, the J end by 8 bases, with 11 bases between. The CDR3 extends over 12 amino acids. CDR1 is MNHEY, CDR2 SVGAGI, per germline. CDR3 nucleotide sequence: TGTGCCAGCAGCCCGGGCTTGGATGAGCAGTTCTTC. It translates to CASSPGLDEQFF.

V usage is TRBV20-1 and J usage is TRBJ1-5; D gene uncertain. Trimming removed 3 bases from V and 1 base from J, with 10 bases in between. The germline gives CDR1 DFQATT, CDR2 SNEGSKA (reference sequence). CDR3 length equals 14 residues. The CDR3 DNA sequence: TGCAGTGCTAGGGCGGGGTACAGCAATCAGCCCCAGCATTTT. As protein: CSARAGYSNQPQHF.

This chain links TRBV27 with TRBJ1-5; D gene unclear. The germline CDR1 and CDR2 sequences are MNHEY and SMNVEV (reference sequence). Trimming pared 5 bases from V and 0 bases from J, leaving 14 bases between. This CDR3 is 16 amino acids long. In nucleotides, the CDR3 is TGTGCCAGCAGTCACACATCGAACTATAGCAATCAGCCCCAGCATTTT. Translated: CASSHTSNYSNQPQHF.

In this sample, this clonotype turned up once. This rearrangement joins TRBV15 to TRBJ2-5, with D maybe TRBD1 (5 bases). The CDR3 totals 15 residues. The ends were cut back, 1 base at V and 5 bases at J, with 14 bases in the middle. Germline CDR1 is LNHNV and CDR2 is YYDKDF (reference sequence). This CDR3 is CATSRGQGSGETQYF. CDR3 sequence (DNA): TGTGCCACCAGCAGAGGACAAGGTTCAGGGGAGACCCAGTACTTC.

CDR3 sequence reads: CASSPGTSFEQYF. The DNA for the CDR3 is TGTGCCAGCAGCCCCGGGACTAGCTTCGAGCAGTACTTC. V gene TRBV5-4 combines with J gene TRBJ2-7; 9 bases are shared with TRBD2. The germline gives CDR1 SGHNT, CDR2 YYREEE (reference sequence). The trim removed 4 bases at V and 6 bases at J, leaving 5 bases unmatched. The CDR3 covers 13 residues.

The chain has TRBV20-1 and TRBJ2-7; 9 bases line up with TRBD2. The CDR3 spans 17 residues. Germline V lookup: CDR1 DFQATT, CDR2 SNEGSKA (reference sequence). The ends lost 1 base at V and 3 bases at J; junction bases unmatched: 13. CDR3 in DNA: TGCAGTGCTAGAGGTTCGACTAGCGGCCACGTGCGCTACGAGCAGTACTTC. Protein product: CSARGSTSGHVRYEQYF.

The V and J genes are TRBV9 and TRBJ2-7; possibly TRBD2 for D (5 bases). The CDR3 is 16 amino acids. The V and J ends lost 4 bases and 1 base respectively, with 18 bases between them. In germline, CDR1 is SGDLS, CDR2 YYNGEE. The CDR3 loop is CASSPLALEASYEQYF. In DNA, the CDR3 is TGTGCCAGCAGCCCACTGGCCCTGGAGGCGTCCTACGAGCAGTACTTC. The full variable domain, rest sourced from reference TRBV9 and TRBJ2-7, is DSGVTQTPKHLITATGQRVTLRCSPRSGDLSVYWYQQSLDQGLQFLIQYYNGEERAKGNILERFSAQQFPDLHSELNLSSLELGDSALYFCASSPLALEASYEQYFGPGTRLTVT.

The chain links TRBV3-1 to TRBJ2-5; D is unresolved. CDR3 size: 14 residues. In germline, CDR1 is LGHDT, CDR2 YNNKEL (reference sequence). The V end was cut by 3 bases, the J end by 2 bases, with 10 bases between. CDR3 sequence (DNA): TGTGCCAGCAGCCAGGTCTCGGAACAAGAGACCCAGTACTTC. Its protein product is CASSQVSEQETQYF.

This chain connects TRBV20-1 to TRBJ2-7, with D unresolved. V lost 0 bases to trimming and J lost 3 bases, with 12 bases between them. Germline CDR1 and CDR2: DFQATT and SNEGSKA (reference sequence). CDR3 length equals 14 residues. The CDR3 DNA is TGCAGTGCTAGAGATCCGCGGCTTCTCTACGAGCAGTACTTC. Its protein product is CSARDPRLLYEQYF.